This passage covers 5 T cell receptor beta chains from one sample sequenced in a study of blood T cell repertoires in COVID-19. Assay used: immunoSEQ multiplex PCR; TCRdb lists only in-frame clones, some missing. The sample gives over 200,000 clones, around 86% of which show up once; around 6.5% is in the top ten. The sample consisted of peripheral blood. Receptor source: a man in his sixties who had recovered from COVID-19.

The J gene is TRBJ2-7, the V gene TRBV4-3; no clear D. Germline CDR1 reads LGHNA; CDR2 reads YSLEER. The CDR3 contains 15 residues. Trimming left V 0 bases short and J 4 bases short, with 13 bases between. The CDR3, as DNA: TGCGCCAGCAGCCAAGATACCGCCTCAGATTACGAGCAGTACTTC. Translating gives CASSQDTASDYEQYF.

V usage is TRBV7-9 and J usage is TRBJ2-1, with D uncertain. Germline CDR1 and CDR2: SEHNR and FQNEAQ (reference sequence). This CDR3 has 12 residues. Trimming took off 5 bases at V and 8 bases at J, with 10 bases between the two ends. The CDR3 coding sequence is TGTGCCAGCAGCGCCCTCGAGGATGAGCAGTTCTTC. This codes for CASSALEDEQFF.

V and J are TRBV4-2 and TRBJ1-2, with 8 bases fitting TRBD1. Germline CDR1 is LGHNA and CDR2 is YNFKEQ. Trimming at V came to 4 bases and at J to 8 bases, leaving 15 bases not matched to a gene. There are 16 residues in the CDR3. CDR3 coding DNA: TGTGCCAGCAGCCCCAGACAGGGGAACTTGCTGCTCGGCTACACCTTC. Translation gives CASSPRQGNLLLGYTF.

This clone has just one count. The CDR3: CACSRGQGTRNTIYF. Here the CDR3 DNA reads TGTGCCTGCTCGCGAGGACAGGGGACGCGGAACACCATATATTTT. The chain carries TRBV30 and TRBJ1-3; 9 bases map to TRBD1. The junction had 13 bases not matched to a gene; V was cut back by 6 bases and J by 7 bases. Germline CDR1 reads GTSNPN; CDR2 reads SVGIG (reference sequence). The CDR3 extends over 15 amino acids.

The chain has TRBV4-2 and TRBJ2-7, with D possibly being TRBD2 (6 bases). The CDR3 contains 13 residues. Germline CDR1 reads LGHNA; CDR2 reads YNFKEQ. V lost 3 bases and J lost 5, with 11 bases in between. The CDR3 sequence: CASSQGPGDEQYF. CDR3 sequence (DNA): TGTGCCAGCAGCCAGGGCCCGGGGGACGAGCAGTACTTC.